This T cell receptor (beta chain) was recovered during a study of blood T cell repertoires in COVID-19. Study details: In each case, the material was cDNA or gDNA derived from T cells, B-cell-depleted T cells, or PBMCs.

Some clones are missing from TCRdb's copy, which holds only in-frame ones; the method was immunoSEQ multiplex PCR. The table lists about 180,000 clones, 70% to 80% of them singletons, with approximately 15% in the top ten. This study enrolled people aged about 18 to 90 from around 26 US geographic areas. Trimming took off 5 bases at V and 0 bases at J, with 12 bases between the two ends. The CDR3 is made up of 16 amino acids. Germline-derived CDR1 and CDR2 are SGHRS and YFSETQ. The receptor's source is a man in his 60s who had been exposed to COVID-19. The chain carries TRBV5-1 and TRBJ2-6, with D possibly matching TRBD1 (5 bases). Specimen: PBMCs or T cells enriched from blood (not recorded which). CDR3 amino acids: CASRSRGPSGANVLTF. The CDR3 DNA reads as TGCGCCAGCAGGTCTAGGGGTCCCTCTGGGGCCAACGTCCTGACTTTC. The entire variable domain, with the rest obtained from reference TRBV5-1 and TRBJ2-6, is as follows: KAGVTQTPRYLIKTRGQQVTLSCSPISGHRSVSWYQQTPGQGLQFLFEYFSETQRNKGNFPGRFSGRQFSNSRSEMNVSTLELGDSALYLCASRSRGPSGANVLTFGAGSRLTVL.